The 16 T cell receptor beta chains below were found in one sample sequenced in a study of blood T cell repertoires in COVID-19. Assay used: immunoSEQ multiplex PCR; TCRdb lists only in-frame clones, some missing. The profile shows more than 200,000 clones, roughly 89% of them singletons. Sequencing used PBMCs or T cells enriched from blood (not recorded which). Source of these receptors: a woman under 40 with acute COVID-19.

V gene TRBV6-6 combines with J gene TRBJ2-1; D possibly corresponds to TRBD1 (5 bases). From germline, CDR1 is MNHNY and CDR2 SVGAGI (reference sequence). V was shortened by 0 bases and J by 10 bases, with 13 bases between the two germline ends. The CDR3 loop spans 14 amino acids. CDR3 protein: CASSYSSGLNEQFF. CDR3 sequence (DNA): TGTGCCAGCAGTTACTCCTCAGGGCTCAACGAGCAGTTCTTC.

This clone came up once. The V gene is TRBV12-3 or TRBV12-4, the J gene TRBJ1-2; TRBD1 is a possible D gene (6 bases). The V gene lost 7 bases and the J gene lost 2 bases, with 11 bases spanning the gap. This CDR3 is 13 amino acids long. CDR3 amino acids: CASTWTANYGYTF. The CDR3 DNA reads as TGTGCCAGCACCTGGACAGCCAACTATGGCTACACCTTC.

This chain uses TRBV6-1 with TRBJ2-7; TRBD2 is a possible D gene (5 bases). With 3 bases removed from V and 1 base from J, the gap between germline ends came to 16 bases. This CDR3 is built from 16 residues. Germline V gene data show CDR1 as MNHNS and CDR2 as SASEGT. In nucleotides, the CDR3 is TGTGCCAGCAGTGAGGGTGTGGGGAGTGGTTCCTACGAGCAGTACTTC. Amino acids: CASSEGVGSGSYEQYF.

The rearrangement uses TRBV28 and TRBJ1-3, with 9 bases fitting TRBD1. The V and J ends lost 3 bases and 4 bases, in that order; junction bases with no gene match: 4. Germline loops: CDR1 MDHEN, CDR2 SYDVKM. This CDR3 is built from 15 residues. The DNA of the CDR3 is TGTGCCAGCAGTTTGTGGACAGGGGCAGGAAACACCATATATTTT. This encodes CASSLWTGAGNTIYF.

This clone was picked up one time. V gene TRBV4-3 combines with J gene TRBJ2-7; 11 nucleotides align to TRBD2. CDR1 is LGHNA, CDR2 YSLEER, per germline. The V segment lost 3 bases and the J segment 4 bases; nucleotides outside the gene matches: 2. CDR3 length: 14 residues. DNA of the CDR3: TGCGCCAGCAGCCAGACTAGCGGGGAATACGAGCAGTACTTC. The encoded protein is CASSQTSGEYEQYF.

The gene calls are TRBV3-1 (or the pseudogene TRBV3-2) and TRBJ1-3; D is possibly TRBD1 (5 bases). This CDR3 is 15 amino acids long. CDR1 and CDR2 from the germline V gene are LGHDT and YNNKEL (reference sequence). The V end lost 0 bases, the J end lost 0 bases, and 6 bases lay between the germline ends. The CDR3 is CASSQDRVSGNTIYF. The CDR3 DNA sequence: TGTGCCAGCAGCCAAGACAGGGTCTCTGGAAACACCATATATTTT.

This clone has only one observation. The chain joins TRBV9 to TRBJ1-6; D perhaps matches TRBD1 (6 bases). Germline CDR1 is SGDLS and CDR2 is YYNGEE. The CDR3 runs 15 residues. Trimming took off 0 bases at V and 6 bases at J, with 10 bases between the two ends. CDR3 sequence: CASSVVGGANSPLHF. CDR3 nucleotide sequence: TGTGCCAGCAGCGTAGTCGGGGGGGCTAATTCACCCCTCCACTTT.

DNA for the CDR3: TGTGCCAACAGGACGGTTTGGGAGGGCTCAGAAGCCTACGAGCAGTACTTC. Translation: CANRTVWEGSEAYEQYF. The V call is TRBV7-3, the J call TRBJ2-7, with 7 bases matching TRBD2. This CDR3 contains 17 residues. V shed 10 bases and J 2 bases; nucleotides not matched to a gene: 20. Germline values: CDR1 SGHTA, CDR2 FQGTGA.

This clone was counted only a few times. J is TRBJ1-1 and V is TRBV4-1, with D hard to call. Germline values: CDR1 MGHRA, CDR2 YSYEKL. V was cut by 1 base and J by 4 bases, with 13 bases left in between. CDR3 length: 15 amino acids. CDR3 sequence: CASSQAPNLRTEAFF. The CDR3 DNA reads TGCGCCAGCAGCCAAGCCCCTAATCTACGCACTGAAGCTTTCTTT.

This clone was observed a few times. This chain connects TRBV5-6 to TRBJ2-1, with a possible D match to TRBD1 (5 bases). CDR1 is SGHDT and CDR2 is YYEEEE in the germline V gene. The V gene lost 0 bases and the J gene lost 9 bases, with 19 bases spanning the gap. There are 16 residues in the CDR3. CDR3 region: CASSLVGRGLGSEQFF. The CDR3 DNA is TGTGCCAGCAGCTTGGTGGGAAGGGGCTTGGGAAGTGAGCAGTTCTTC.

This clone appeared once. The J gene is TRBJ2-7, the V gene TRBV3-1 (or the pseudogene TRBV3-2), with 8 bases aligning to TRBD2. Germline lookup yields CDR1 LGHDT and CDR2 YNNKEL (reference sequence). Trimming cost V 4 bases and J 0 bases; bases outside gene matches: 2. CDR3 length: 14 amino acids. The CDR3 loop reads CASSLAGFSYEQYF. The CDR3 nucleotides read TGTGCCAGCAGCCTAGCGGGGTTCTCCTACGAGCAGTACTTC.

The table lists this clone with a count of one. The gene calls are TRBV11-2 and TRBJ2-5; D uncertain. CDR1 is SGHAT, CDR2 FQNNGV, per germline. Trimming pared 4 bases from V and 5 bases from J, leaving 14 bases between. The length of the CDR3 is 14 residues. Here the CDR3 reads CASSSTFGRETQYF. The DNA of the CDR3 is TGTGCCAGCAGCTCCACTTTCGGTCGGGAGACCCAGTACTTC.

The chain employs TRBV6-5 and TRBJ2-1; 9 bases align to TRBD2. Germline values: CDR1 MNHEY, CDR2 SVGAGI. The CDR3 is 13 amino acids. Unmatched junction bases numbered 4, after V lost 6 bases and J lost 7 bases. The chain's CDR3 is CASRGGGVNEQFF. CDR3 bases: TGTGCCAGCAGGGGCGGGGGGGTAAATGAGCAGTTCTTC.

The V gene is TRBV6-5, the J gene TRBJ1-5; perhaps TRBD1 as D (6 bases). This CDR3 has 15 residues. V was trimmed by 6 bases and J by 3 bases, leaving 15 bases between them. Germline loops: CDR1 MNHEY, CDR2 SVGAGI. The CDR3 DNA reads TGTGCCAGCAGACATAAACAGGGTGACAATCAGCCCCAGCATTTT. Its protein product is CASRHKQGDNQPQHF.

The chain combines TRBV5-1 with TRBJ2-2, with 9 bases matching TRBD1. Germline V gene lookup returns CDR1 SGHRS and CDR2 YFSETQ. The CDR3 sequence is 16 residues long. Trimming cost V 4 bases and J 6 bases; bases outside gene matches: 10. The CDR3 DNA is TGCGCCAGCAGCGTCGTCCCGGACAGGGGCTCCGGGGAGCTGTTTTTT. Its protein is CASSVVPDRGSGELFF.

This clone appeared once. The gene calls are TRBV7-3 and TRBJ2-2, with D maybe TRBD2 (5 bases). Germline loops: CDR1 SGHTA, CDR2 FQGTGA. V lost 5 bases, J lost 3 bases, and 13 bases lay in between. This CDR3 contains 15 residues. Written as DNA, the CDR3 is TGTGCCAGCAGCCTGGTGGGGAGCTACACCGGGGAGCTGTTTTTT. Its protein product is CASSLVGSYTGELFF.